This T cell receptor beta chain appears in the sequencing data of a study of blood T cell repertoires in COVID-19. As for the study in general: COVID-19 samples from acute and convalescent phases originated in the United States, Italy and Spain. From T cells, B-cell-depleted T cells, or PBMCs came the material, which was cDNA or gDNA.

The authors' processing: The assay estimated nucleated cells by amplifying reference gene primers. Clones were read by immunoSEQ multiplex PCR, and TCRdb kept only the in-frame ones, dropping some. From that table come the V and J calls and clone size; the DNA was used to work out D and trimming. The table lists around 200,000 clones, about three quarters of them singletons. The length of the CDR3 is 17 residues. From germline, CDR1 is MNHEY and CDR2 SMNVEV (reference sequence). Germline trimming cut 5 bases from V and 4 bases from J; bases unmatched to any gene: 16. This rearrangement joins TRBV27 to TRBJ2-5, with 7 bases aligning to TRBD1. This TCR was sampled from an elderly woman with active or convalescent COVID-19. Sequenced: peripheral blood. CDR3 loop: CASSPMPGQPVRETQYF. CDR3 nucleotides: TGTGCCAGCAGTCCCATGCCGGGACAGCCAGTTCGAGAGACCCAGTACTTC.